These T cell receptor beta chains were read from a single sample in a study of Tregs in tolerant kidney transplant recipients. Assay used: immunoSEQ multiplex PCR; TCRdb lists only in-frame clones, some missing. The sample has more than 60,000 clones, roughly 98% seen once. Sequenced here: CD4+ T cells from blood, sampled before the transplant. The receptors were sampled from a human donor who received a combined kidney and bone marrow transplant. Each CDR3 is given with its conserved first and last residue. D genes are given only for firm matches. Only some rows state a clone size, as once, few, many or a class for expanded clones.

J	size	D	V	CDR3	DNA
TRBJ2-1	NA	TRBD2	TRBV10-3	CAISDKGLAPNEQFF	TGTGCCATCAGTGATAAAGGACTAGCACCCAATGAGCAGTTCTTC
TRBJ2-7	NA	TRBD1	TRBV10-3	CAIRTTGGQDYEQYF	TGTGCCATCAGGACGACAGGGGGCCAAGACTACGAGCAGTACTTC
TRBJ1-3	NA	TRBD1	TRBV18	CASSPFRGQSSGNTIYF	TGTGCCAGCTCACCCTTCAGGGGACAGAGCTCTGGAAACACCATATATTTT
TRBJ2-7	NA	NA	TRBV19	CASSISGAAPYEQYF	TGTGCCAGTAGTATTAGCGGAGCCGCCCCCTACGAGCAGTACTTC
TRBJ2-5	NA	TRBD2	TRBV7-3	CASSPTSGRALGETQYF	TGTGCCAGCAGCCCCACTAGCGGGAGGGCCCTCGGGGAGACCCAGTACTTC
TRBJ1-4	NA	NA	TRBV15	CATSRSIGVNEKLFF	TGTGCCACCAGCAGAAGCATAGGGGTTAATGAAAAACTGTTTTTT
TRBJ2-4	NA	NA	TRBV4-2	CASSQGFTGAQNIQYF	TGTGCCAGCAGCCAAGGGTTTACTGGGGCCCAAAACATTCAGTACTTC
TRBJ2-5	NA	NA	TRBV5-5	CASSLLTAQETQYF	TGTGCCAGCAGCTTGCTGACAGCTCAAGAGACCCAGTACTTC
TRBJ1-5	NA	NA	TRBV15	CATSRGGGAPNQPQHF	TGTGCCACCAGCAGAGGCGGGGGGGCGCCCAATCAGCCCCAGCATTTT
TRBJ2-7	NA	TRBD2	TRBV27	CASSLRGPGLAGDEQYF	TGTGCCAGCAGCCTAAGAGGGCCGGGACTAGCGGGAGACGAGCAGTACTTC
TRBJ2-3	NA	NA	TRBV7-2	CASSFRLMAGTDTQYF	TGTGCCAGCAGCTTTAGGCTTATGGCGGGCACAGATACGCAGTATTTT
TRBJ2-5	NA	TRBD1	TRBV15	CATSTRQGEETQYF	TGTGCCACCAGCACCAGACAGGGAGAAGAGACCCAGTACTTC
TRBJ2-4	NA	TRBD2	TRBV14	CASSQDAGTSGGALTKNIQYF	TGTGCCAGCAGCCAAGATGCGGGGACTAGCGGGGGGGCGTTAACCAAAAACATTCAGTACTTC
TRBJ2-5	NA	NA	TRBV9	CASSLRGGETQYF	TGTGCCAGCAGCCTAAGGGGTGGGGAGACCCAGTACTTC
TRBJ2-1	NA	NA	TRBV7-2	CASSSPRGGGAYNEQFF	TGTGCCAGCAGCTCCCCGAGGGGGGGTGGCGCCTACAATGAGCAGTTCTTC
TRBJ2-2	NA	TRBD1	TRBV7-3	CASSWTGINTGELFF	TGTGCCAGCAGCTGGACAGGGATTAACACCGGGGAGCTGTTTTTT
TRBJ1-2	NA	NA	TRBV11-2	CASSSRPRDSYTF	TGTGCCAGCAGCTCCCGACCCCGTGACTCGTACACCTTC
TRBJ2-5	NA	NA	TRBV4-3	CASSQDLQGQETQYF	TGCGCCAGCAGCCAAGATCTCCAGGGCCAAGAGACCCAGTACTTC
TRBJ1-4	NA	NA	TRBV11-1	CASSSRQQNEKLFF	TGTGCCAGCAGCTCAAGACAACAGAATGAAAAACTGTTTTTT
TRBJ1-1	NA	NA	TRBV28	CASSLFGGLSGNTEAFF	TGTGCCAGCAGTTTATTCGGGGGGTTGTCCGGGAACACTGAAGCTTTCTTT
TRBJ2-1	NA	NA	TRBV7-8	CASRKSRGGYEQFF	TGTGCCAGCAGAAAGTCAAGAGGGGGTTATGAGCAGTTCTTC
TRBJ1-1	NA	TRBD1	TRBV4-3	CASSQDLGQLNTEAFF	TGCGCCAGCAGCCAAGATCTGGGACAGCTGAACACTGAAGCTTTCTTT
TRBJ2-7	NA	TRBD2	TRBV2	CASSDAGGRNEQYF	TGTGCCAGCAGTGACGCGGGAGGGAGGAACGAGCAGTACTTC
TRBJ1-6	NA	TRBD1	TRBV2	CASSARQGLYNSPLHF	TGTGCCAGCAGTGCCCGACAGGGCCTCTATAATTCACCCCTCCACTTT
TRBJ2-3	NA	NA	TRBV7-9	CASSSSADTQYF	TGTGCCAGCAGCTCTTCAGCAGATACGCAGTATTTT
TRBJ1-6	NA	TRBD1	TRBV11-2	CASSLVNRGVSPLHF	TGTGCCAGCAGCTTAGTGAACAGGGGAGTTTCACCCCTCCACTTT
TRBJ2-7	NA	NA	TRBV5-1	CASSLRQETYEQYF	TGCGCCAGCAGCTTGAGACAGGAGACCTACGAGCAGTACTTC
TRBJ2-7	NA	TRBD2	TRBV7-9	CASQPSGGYYEQYF	TGTGCCTCCCAACCTAGCGGGGGGTACTACGAGCAGTACTTC
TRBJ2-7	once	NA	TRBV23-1	CASSELYEQYF	TGCGCCAGCAGTGAGTTGTACGAGCAGTACTTC
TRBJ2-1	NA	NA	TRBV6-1	CASSGQSLNEQFF	TGTGCCAGCAGTGGACAATCCCTCAATGAGCAGTTCTTC
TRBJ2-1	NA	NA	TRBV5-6	CASSLARYNEQFF	TGTGCCAGCAGCTTGGCGCGGTACAATGAGCAGTTCTTC
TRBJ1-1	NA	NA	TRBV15	CATSTRQLNTEAFF	TGTGCCACCAGTACTCGTCAATTGAACACTGAAGCTTTCTTT
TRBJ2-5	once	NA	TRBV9	CASSSNGSPQETQYF	TGTGCCAGCAGCTCGAACGGGTCCCCGCAAGAGACCCAGTACTTC
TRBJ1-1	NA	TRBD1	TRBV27	CASSYRQGIGTEAFF	TGTGCCAGCAGTTACAGACAGGGGATAGGAACTGAAGCTTTCTTT
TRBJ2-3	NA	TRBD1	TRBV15	CATSRRGGTGTDTQYF	TGTGCCACCAGCAGAAGGGGGGGGACAGGGACAGATACGCAGTATTTT
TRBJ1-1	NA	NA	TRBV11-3	CASSRRTNTEAFF	TGTGCCAGCAGCCGACGGACTAACACTGAAGCTTTCTTT
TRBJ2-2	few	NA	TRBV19	CASSTGLWNTGELFF	TGTGCCAGTAGTACGGGACTCTGGAACACCGGGGAGCTGTTTTTT
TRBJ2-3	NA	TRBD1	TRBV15	CATGQGAPDTQYF	TGTGCCACCGGACAGGGGGCCCCAGATACGCAGTATTTT
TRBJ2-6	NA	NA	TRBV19	CASSTDRSGANVLTF	TGTGCCAGTAGTACGGACAGATCTGGGGCCAACGTCCTGACTTTC
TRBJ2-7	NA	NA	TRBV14	CASGGWSYEQYF	TGTGCCAGCGGGGGCTGGTCCTACGAGCAGTACTTC
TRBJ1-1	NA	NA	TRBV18	CASSPTQGGTEAFF	TGTGCCAGCTCACCAACCCAGGGAGGCACTGAAGCTTTCTTT
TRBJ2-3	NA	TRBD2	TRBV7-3	CASSQTSGGGMTTTDTQYF	TGTGCCAGCAGCCAGACTAGTGGCGGGGGGATGACTACCACAGATACGCAGTATTTT
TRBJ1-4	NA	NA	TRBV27	CASSWGQGREKLFF	TGTGCCAGCAGTTGGGGTCAGGGTCGAGAAAAACTGTTTTTT
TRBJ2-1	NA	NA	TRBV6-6	CASSYSREPLSEQFF	TGTGCCAGCAGTTACTCTAGGGAGCCCTTGTCTGAGCAGTTCTTC
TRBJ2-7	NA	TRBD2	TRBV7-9	CASSATSAGGPNEQYF	TGTGCCAGCAGCGCCACCTCTGCGGGAGGGCCCAACGAGCAGTACTTC
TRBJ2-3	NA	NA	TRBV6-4	CASSVTRSTDTQYF	TGTGCCAGCAGTGTTACTCGGAGCACAGATACGCAGTATTTT